The 10 T cell receptor beta chains presented below share a single source sample, sequenced in a study of radiation and T cells in renal cell carcinoma. The method was immunoSEQ multiplex PCR; TCRdb's version includes in-frame clones alone and lacks a portion of them. The sample has 100,000 to 150,000 clones, about 81% seen once. Time point specified: blood 2 weeks post-SBRT. As for treatment: 15 Gy SBRT to primary tumor, nephrectomy 4 weeks later. The sequencing here drew on blood, taken from a patient whose treatment included radiotherapy and nephrectomy. The source of these receptors is a woman aged 55-70 years with renal cell carcinoma.

V is TRBV4-1 and J is TRBJ1-1; D gene ambiguous. This CDR3 spans 13 amino acids. Germline CDR1 is MGHRA and CDR2 is YSYEKL. Deletions cut 3 bases from V and 3 bases from J, with 8 bases between. Here the CDR3 DNA reads TGCGCCAGCAGCCACCAGCCGGACACTGAAGCTTTCTTT. Amino acids: CASSHQPDTEAFF.

This chain connects TRBV5-4 to TRBJ2-3; D is unclear. Trimming cost V 0 bases and J 0 bases, with 8 bases left between them. The CDR3 runs to 15 residues. Germline assignment: CDR1 SGHNT and CDR2 YYREEE (reference sequence). The CDR3 loop is CASSLGTTSTDTQYF. DNA for the CDR3: TGTGCCAGCAGCTTGGGCACGACTAGCACAGATACGCAGTATTTT.

The genes are TRBV5-1 and TRBJ1-6; D unclear. Per germline, CDR1 SGHRS and CDR2 YFSETQ. This CDR3 contains 17 residues. The V end was cut by 2 bases, the J end by 0 bases, with 12 bases between. CDR3 nucleotides: TGCGCCAGCAGCTTCTTTGGGGATAGCTCCTATAATTCACCCCTCCACTTT. This gives the protein CASSFFGDSSYNSPLHF.

The chain joins TRBV28 to TRBJ1-6, with 8 bases identical to TRBD1. CDR3 size: 16 residues. Unmatched junction bases numbered 9, after V lost 4 bases and J lost 7 bases. Germline V gene lookup returns CDR1 MDHEN and CDR2 SYDVKM. The CDR3 DNA is TGTGCCAGCAGTTCCCTACGACAGGGGCGGAATTCACCCCTCCACTTT. This encodes CASSSLRQGRNSPLHF.

The chain employs TRBV2 and TRBJ2-4; D gene uncertain. The V end lost 5 bases, the J end lost 0 bases, and 11 bases lay between the germline ends. Germline CDR1 reads SNHLY; CDR2 reads FYNNEI. This CDR3 has 15 residues. The chain's CDR3 is CASSQDGLAKNIQYF. The CDR3 DNA sequence: TGTGCCAGCAGTCAGGACGGGCTAGCCAAAAACATTCAGTACTTC.

This clone was counted many times. V gene TRBV19 combines with J gene TRBJ2-1, with 12 bases fitting TRBD2. This CDR3 spans 19 amino acids. V lost 0 bases to trimming and J lost 4 bases; unmatched junction nucleotides: 10. The germline V gene has CDR1 LNHDA and CDR2 SQIVND (reference sequence). For the CDR3, the DNA is TGTGCCAGTAGTATAGATACTAGCGGGGGGTCTCTTACATACAATGAGCAGTTCTTC. This translates into CASSIDTSGGSLTYNEQFF. Full variable domain (outside the CDR3, taken from reference TRBV19 and TRBJ2-1): DGGITQSPKYLFRKEGQNVTLSCEQNLNHDAMYWYRQDPGQGLRLIYYSQIVNDFQKGDIAEGYSVSREKKESFPLTVTSAQKNPTAFYLCASSIDTSGGSLTYNEQFFGPGTRLTVL.

This clone was recorded a few times. This chain links TRBV5-1 with TRBJ2-4, with D perhaps TRBD2 (6 bases). The V gene's germline CDR1 is SGHRS and CDR2 YFSETQ. Deletions cut 2 bases from V and 14 bases from J, with 14 bases between. The CDR3 sequence is 12 residues long. The CDR3 sequence is CASSFGTGEEYF. Written as DNA, the CDR3 is TGCGCCAGCAGCTTCGGCACGGGGGAGGAGTACTTC.

As DNA, the CDR3 is TGTGCCAGCAGATCCGGATTGACAGACCATAATTCACCCCTCCACTTT. Translated, it gives CASRSGLTDHNSPLHF. The chain couples TRBV25-1 to TRBJ1-6; maybe TRBD1 (5 bases). The CDR3 totals 16 residues. Looked up from germline, CDR1 is MGHDK and CDR2 is SYGVNS. V was pared by 6 bases and J by 5 bases, with 17 bases between.

The CDR3: CASRSRVGDLGSYNEQFF. The CDR3 DNA sequence: TGTGCCAGCAGAAGCAGGGTTGGAGACCTCGGGTCCTACAATGAGCAGTTCTTC. The chain couples TRBV25-1 to TRBJ2-1, with TRBD1 as a possible D gene (5 bases). CDR3 length equals 18 residues. Germline V gives CDR1 MGHDK, CDR2 SYGVNS. Trimming removed 6 bases at V and 1 base at J, with 22 bases between.

This chain joins TRBV4-1 and TRBJ1-2, with 8 bases identical to TRBD1. In germline, CDR1 is MGHRA, CDR2 YSYEKL. The trim removed 3 bases at V and 4 bases at J, leaving 7 bases unmatched. This CDR3 contains 15 residues. The CDR3: CASSQTGTGSYGYTF. CDR3 DNA sequence: TGCGCCAGCAGCCAGACCGGGACAGGAAGCTATGGCTACACCTTC.